These 9 T cell receptor beta chains were sequenced from one sample in a study of breast tumors, draining lymph nodes, adjacent tissues. TCRdb re-analysed the multiplex PCR reads in MiXCR, keeping a single row per CDR3 protein. The sample lists 250,000 or so distinct CDR3 sequences, under 35% occurring once. Axillary draining lymph nodes of breast cancer patients supplied the node samples. The specimen sequenced was axillary lymph node tissue. These receptors originate from a female donor with breast cancer. Some clones in this sample may be carry-over from other donors' samples.

V and J are TRBV10-3 and TRBJ2-5; 12 bases fit TRBD1. Germline V gene data show CDR1 as ENHRY and CDR2 as SYGVKD. The CDR3 is 16 amino acids. V was pared by 2 bases and J by 1 base, with 2 bases of the junction left unmatched. The CDR3: CAISEGDRGLQETQYF. CDR3 DNA: TGTGCCATCAGTGAGGGGGACAGGGGGCTCCAAGAGACCCAGTACTTC.

This clonotype was seen repeatedly, ten times or more. The chain joins TRBV30 to TRBJ1-5; tentative D call: TRBD1 (5 bases). CDR3 length equals 15 residues. Trimming removed 0 bases at V and 2 bases at J, with 11 bases between. Germline lookup yields CDR1 GTSNPN and CDR2 SVGIG (reference sequence). CDR3 bases: TGTGCCTGGAGTGTGAGGGGCAGCGGCAATCAGCCCCAGCATTTT. It translates to CAWSVRGSGNQPQHF. Full variable domain (remainder filled in from reference TRBV30 and TRBJ1-5): SQTIHQWPATLVQPVGSPLSLECTVEGTSNPNLYWYRQAAGRGLQLLFYSVGIGQISSEVPQNLSASRPQDRQFILSSKKLLLSDSGFYLCAWSVRGSGNQPQHFGDGTRLSIL.

V and J are TRBV20-1 and TRBJ2-5, with D maybe TRBD2 (6 bases). Germline values: CDR1 DFQATT, CDR2 SNEGSKA (reference sequence). Trimming removed 2 bases at V and 5 bases at J, with 24 bases between. The CDR3 is 17 residues long. The CDR3 DNA is TGCAGTGCTAGAAGTCTTAGTTGGGGACTCGGGCATGAGACCCAGTACTTC. This gives the protein CSARSLSWGLGHETQYF.

In this sample, this clonotype turned up a few times. The chain links TRBV3-1 to TRBJ2-5, with D tentatively TRBD1 or TRBD2 (6 bases each). This CDR3 has 16 amino acids. The V end was cut by 3 bases, the J end by 9 bases, with 23 bases between. CDR1 and CDR2 from the germline V gene are LGHDT and YNNKEL (reference sequence). The CDR3 sequence: CASSHGGSGAPVAQYF. The CDR3 nucleotides read TGTGCCAGCAGCCATGGCGGGTCGGGGGCTCCTGTCGCCCAGTACTTC.

A remark on this clonotype: Here the CDR3 omits its conserved ending phenylalanine or tryptophan, so a read error is the likely source. The limits of the CDR3 on the DNA are not certain, so only TCRdb's listed CDR3 is given. The chain joins TRBV11-3 to TRBJ2-5; the table calls TRBD1, which could not be checked here. The CDR3 length equals 13 residues, ends included. The germline V gene encodes CDR1 SGHNT and CDR2 YENEEA. CDR3 residues: CASSVRGRETQYS.

This clonotype was recorded at least ten times. The chain has TRBV12-3 or TRBV12-4 and TRBJ2-1, with 7 bases identical to TRBD1. V lost 4 bases and J lost 2; bases outside the gene matches: 8. There are 16 residues in the CDR3. The CDR3, as DNA: TGTGCCAGCAGTTCCACAGGGGTTCCTACCTACAATGAGCAGTTCTTC. Its protein product is CASSSTGVPTYNEQFF.

The sample holds a few counts of this clonotype. The CDR3 region has the DNA TGTGCCAGCAGCTGGGACCCTGGAAACACCATATATTTT. It translates to CASSWDPGNTIYF. The chain is built from TRBV11-2 and TRBJ1-3, with D possibly TRBD1 on 5 matching bases. V was shortened by 4 bases and J by 2 bases, with 6 bases between the two germline ends. Germline V gene sequence: CDR1 SGHAT, CDR2 FQNNGV. This CDR3 has 13 residues.

The table lists this clonotype with a count of one. The chain couples TRBV25-1 to TRBJ1-6; tentative D call: TRBD1 (5 bases). The length of the CDR3 is 12 residues. Per germline, CDR1 MGHDK and CDR2 SYGVNS. The CDR3 sequence: CARQGGSSPLHF. The CDR3 DNA follows: TGTGCTAGGCAGGGTGGGAGTTCACCCCTCCACTTT.

The sample holds a few counts of this clonotype. CDR3 sequence reads: CASSQEGTGRDTQYF. The CDR3 DNA sequence: TGTGCCAGCAGCCAAGAGGGGACAGGGCGAGATACGCAGTATTTT. This chain joins TRBV3-1 and TRBJ2-3; 9 nucleotides align to TRBD1. This CDR3 has 15 amino acids. The germline V gene has CDR1 LGHDT and CDR2 YNNKEL (reference sequence). Trimming took 0 bases from V and 5 from J; bases not matched to a gene: 3.